The entry below describes one T cell receptor (beta chain). This clone was observed a handful of times. Its antigen is unknown. Per-base qualities were not stored, and no clone one base away is much larger. At diagnosis, tumor, uninvolved tumor-adjacent lung and peripheral blood were collected and then preserved as a mix of FFPE and fresh-frozen material. For TCR repertoire profiling, blood samples were analyzed as peripheral blood mononuclear cells. This specimen belongs to a study of T cells in localized non-small cell lung cancer (TCRdb year 2020). Background for the entire study: Comparing tumors with uninvolved tumor-adjacent lungs, the study looked at the T cell repertoires of approximately 250 patients with early-stage NSCLC. A mean age of approximately 70 years was recorded for the NSCLC patients, of whom under 150 were male and about a hundred were female. The cohort consisted of roughly 240 treatment-naive NSCLC patients whose localized lung tumors had been resected.

What the study reported, not specific to this receptor: Uninvolved tumor-adjacent lung showed the highest T cell clonality, higher than tumor, which suggests more focused antigenic responses in the adjacent lung. Because the study design was exploratory, TCR variables were selected using unadjusted p-values without false-discovery rate correction. Longer overall survival was associated with higher T cell density in blood, whereas shorter survival was associated with higher clonality in adjacent lung. Because multi-region tumor sequencing was not done, intratumor heterogeneity could not be ruled out. A median of around 50 of the top 100 tumor clones were detected in paired uninvolved adjacent lung, and some 30 of these tumor clones were also found among the top 100 clones of the paired uninvolved adjacent lung.

TCR beta CDR3 regions were sequenced from DNA using the immunoSEQ Assay. The source study handled its data this way. T cell density was computed as TCR beta template counts normalized to usable DNA estimated by amplifying housekeeping genes. Richness was estimated using the preseqR package, with extrapolation to 400,000 templates for PBMC samples and to 120,000 templates for tissue samples. Clonality was defined by subtracting Pielou's evenness from one. Tissue-enriched TCRs were identified by differential abundance testing using productive amino-acid clonotypes, minimum total count 5 and alpha 0.1. The Jaccard Index and the Morisita Overlap Index were used to measure how much the repertoires overlapped between compartments. GLIPH grouped TCR beta CDR3s together with public tetramer-defined viral CDR3s, and a viral motif had to include at least three viral sequences and show V-gene enrichment. Sourced from immuneACCESS, this table was stored by TCRdb with only in-frame sequences that have V and J called. A share of the clones is absent; for the studies checked, an unresolved V gene accounts for under half, and the remainder has no known explanation. That table supplies the V and J calls and clone size; D and trimming were determined from the DNA. In this sample the table shows 43,000 or so clones, about 91% of which occur a single time. Roughly 10% of the sample lies in the top ten.

This receptor was obtained from a woman aged 40-69 years with stage II lung adenocarcinoma. Source: PBMCs, taken before any cancer treatment.

CDR3 loop: CASSLPSYADTQYF. The sequenced DNA: TGTGCCAGCAGCTTGCCCTCTTATGCGGATACGCAGTATTTT. This sequence uses TRBV5-6 and TRBJ2-3; a confident D gene designation cannot be given. Via the germline V gene, CDR1 is SGHDT and CDR2 YYEEEE. V is shortened by 1 base, J by 6 bases, and the region joining them spans 12 bases. CDR3 length: 14 amino acids, cysteine to phenylalanine. Of all the DNA, just the CDR3 is kept, 42 bases in frame from base 1.